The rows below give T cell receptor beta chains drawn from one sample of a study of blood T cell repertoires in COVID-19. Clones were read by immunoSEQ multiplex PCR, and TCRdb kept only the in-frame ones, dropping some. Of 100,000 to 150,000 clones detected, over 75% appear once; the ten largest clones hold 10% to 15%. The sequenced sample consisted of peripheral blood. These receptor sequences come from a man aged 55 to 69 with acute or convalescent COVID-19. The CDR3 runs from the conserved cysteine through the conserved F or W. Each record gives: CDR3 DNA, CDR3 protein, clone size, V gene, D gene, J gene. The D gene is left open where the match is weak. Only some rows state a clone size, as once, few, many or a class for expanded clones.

TGTGCCACCCCCTCCGGGACTAGCGGGACCTCTAGCACAGATACGCAGTATTTT | CATPSGTSGTSSTDTQYF | - | TRBV2 | TRBD2 | TRBJ2-3
TGTGCCAGCTCACCAGCCTGGGGGGGCGATCGTCTGGTGGGTTATGGCTACACCTTC | CASSPAWGGDRLVGYGYTF | - | TRBV18 | - | TRBJ1-2
TGTGCCAGCAGCTTAGCGACAGGCTACGAGCAGTACTTC | CASSLATGYEQYF | - | TRBV7-9 | - | TRBJ2-7
TGTGCCAGCAGCCGACACGGGACAGGGATAACCGGGGAGCTGTTTTTT | CASSRHGTGITGELFF | few | TRBV7-9 | TRBD1 | TRBJ2-2
TGTGCCAGTAACAGGGACAGGGGATATGGCTACACCTTC | CASNRDRGYGYTF | - | TRBV19 | TRBD1 | TRBJ1-2
TGTGCCATCAGTGAGCGGGAGGCCCGGTACGAGCAGTACTTC | CAISEREARYEQYF | - | TRBV10-3 | TRBD2 | TRBJ2-7
TGTGCCAGTAGTACCAATGGCTACGGGGGAACTAATGAAAAACTGTTTTTT | CASSTNGYGGTNEKLFF | - | TRBV19 | - | TRBJ1-4
TGTGCCAGCAGCCTTAGAATAGGGGCTGAAAAACTGTTTTTT | CASSLRIGAEKLFF | - | TRBV27 | - | TRBJ1-4
TGTGCCAGCAGCCGTAGCGGGAGTGGCACCGGGGAGCTGTTTTTT | CASSRSGSGTGELFF | - | TRBV7-9 | TRBD2 | TRBJ2-2
TGTGCCAGCAGTGACTCAGGGGGGGGTTCTGGGGCCAACGTCCTGACTTTC | CASSDSGGGSGANVLTF | - | TRBV6-4 | - | TRBJ2-6